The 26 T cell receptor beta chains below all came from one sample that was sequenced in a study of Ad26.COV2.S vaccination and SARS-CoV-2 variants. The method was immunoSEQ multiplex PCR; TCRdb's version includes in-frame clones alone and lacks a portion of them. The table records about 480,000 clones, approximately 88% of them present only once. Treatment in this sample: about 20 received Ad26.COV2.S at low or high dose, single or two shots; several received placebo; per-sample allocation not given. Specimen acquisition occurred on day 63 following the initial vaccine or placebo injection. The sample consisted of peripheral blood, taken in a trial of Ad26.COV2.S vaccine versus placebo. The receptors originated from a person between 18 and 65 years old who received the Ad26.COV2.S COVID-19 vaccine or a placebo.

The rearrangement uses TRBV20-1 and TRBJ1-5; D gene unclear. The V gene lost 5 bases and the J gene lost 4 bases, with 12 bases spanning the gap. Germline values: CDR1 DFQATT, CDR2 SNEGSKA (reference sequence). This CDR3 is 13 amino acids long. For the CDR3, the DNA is TGCAGTGCTCGTGGGGATTCTAATCAGCCCCAGCATTTT. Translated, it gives CSARGDSNQPQHF.

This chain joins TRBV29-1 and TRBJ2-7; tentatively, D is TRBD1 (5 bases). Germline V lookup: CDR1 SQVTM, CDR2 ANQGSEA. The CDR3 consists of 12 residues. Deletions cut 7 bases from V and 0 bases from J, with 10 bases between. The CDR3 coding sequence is TGCAGCGGGAAAGACAGCTCCTACGAGCAGTACTTC. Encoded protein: CSGKDSSYEQYF.

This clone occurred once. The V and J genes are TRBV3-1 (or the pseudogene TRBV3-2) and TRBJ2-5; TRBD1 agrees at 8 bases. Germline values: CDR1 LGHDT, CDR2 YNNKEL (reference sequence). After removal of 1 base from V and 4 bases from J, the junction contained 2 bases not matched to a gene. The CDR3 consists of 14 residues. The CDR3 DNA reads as TGTGCCAGCAGCCAAGGAGACAGGGGAGAGACCCAGTACTTC. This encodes CASSQGDRGETQYF.

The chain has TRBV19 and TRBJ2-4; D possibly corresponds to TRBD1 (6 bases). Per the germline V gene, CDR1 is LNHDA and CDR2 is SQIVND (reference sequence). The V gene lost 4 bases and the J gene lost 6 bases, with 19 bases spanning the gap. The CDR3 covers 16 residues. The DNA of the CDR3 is TGTGCCAGTAGTAGCCGAGACCCAGGGGTCGGAAACATTCAGTACTTC. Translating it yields CASSSRDPGVGNIQYF.

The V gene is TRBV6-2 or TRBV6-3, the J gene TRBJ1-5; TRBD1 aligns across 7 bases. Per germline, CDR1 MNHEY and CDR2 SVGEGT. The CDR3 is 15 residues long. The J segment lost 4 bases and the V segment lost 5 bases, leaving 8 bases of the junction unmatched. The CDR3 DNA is TGTGCCAGCAGTACCGAGGGGGCTCGAAATCAGCCCCAGCATTTT. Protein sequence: CASSTEGARNQPQHF.

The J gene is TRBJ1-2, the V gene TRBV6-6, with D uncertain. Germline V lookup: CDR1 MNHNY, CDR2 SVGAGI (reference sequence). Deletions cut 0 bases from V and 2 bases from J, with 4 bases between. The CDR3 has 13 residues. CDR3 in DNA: TGTGCCAGCAGTTACTCAGGGAACTATGGCTACACCTTC. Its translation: CASSYSGNYGYTF.

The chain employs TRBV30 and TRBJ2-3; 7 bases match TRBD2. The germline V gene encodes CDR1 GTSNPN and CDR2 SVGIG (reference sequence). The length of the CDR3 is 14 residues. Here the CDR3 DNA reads TGTGCACTTGGTGGGGCCGGGGAGGGGGATACGCAGTATTTT. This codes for CALGGAGEGDTQYF.

The CDR3, as DNA: TGTGCCAGCAGTTTGGGGTGGGGTCAGGCTGGGGCCAACGTCCTGACTTTC. Translated: CASSLGWGQAGANVLTF. V and J are TRBV27 and TRBJ2-6, with D uncertain. The V gene lost 3 bases and the J gene lost 2 bases, with 14 bases spanning the gap. CDR3 length: 17 amino acids. Germline V gives CDR1 MNHEY, CDR2 SMNVEV (reference sequence).

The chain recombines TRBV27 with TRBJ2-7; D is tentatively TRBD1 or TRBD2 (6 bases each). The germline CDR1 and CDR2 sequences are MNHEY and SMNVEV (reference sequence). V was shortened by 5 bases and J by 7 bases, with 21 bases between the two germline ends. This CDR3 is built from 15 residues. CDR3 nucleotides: TGTGCCAGCAGTGGGGGCGGGGTGTCCCTGGGGGAGCAGTACTTC. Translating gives CASSGGGVSLGEQYF.

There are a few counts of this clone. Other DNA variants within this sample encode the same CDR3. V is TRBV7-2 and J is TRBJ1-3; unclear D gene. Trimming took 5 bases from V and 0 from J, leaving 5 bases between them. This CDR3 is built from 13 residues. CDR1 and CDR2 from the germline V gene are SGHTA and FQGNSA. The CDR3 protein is CASSHPSGNTIYF. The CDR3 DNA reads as TGTGCCAGCAGCCACCCCTCTGGAAACACCATATATTTT.

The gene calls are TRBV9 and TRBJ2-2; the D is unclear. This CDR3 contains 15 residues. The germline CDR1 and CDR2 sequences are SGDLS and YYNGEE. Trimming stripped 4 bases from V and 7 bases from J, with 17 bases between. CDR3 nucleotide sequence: TGTGCCAGCAGCCCCCTGGGCGTGACCCGCGGGGAGCTGTTTTTT. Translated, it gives CASSPLGVTRGELFF.

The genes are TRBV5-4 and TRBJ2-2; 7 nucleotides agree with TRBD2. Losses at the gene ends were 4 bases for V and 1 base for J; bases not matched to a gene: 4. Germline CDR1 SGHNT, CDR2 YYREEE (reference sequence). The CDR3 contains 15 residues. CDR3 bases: TGTGCCAGCAGCAAAGCGGGGAAGAACACCGGGGAGCTGTTTTTT. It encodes CASSKAGKNTGELFF.

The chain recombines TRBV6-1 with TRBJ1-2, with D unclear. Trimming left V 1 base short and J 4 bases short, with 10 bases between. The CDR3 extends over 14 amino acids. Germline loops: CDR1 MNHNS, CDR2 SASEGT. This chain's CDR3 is CASSEGSHSYGYTF. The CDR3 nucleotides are TGTGCCAGCAGTGAAGGGAGCCACTCCTATGGCTACACCTTC.

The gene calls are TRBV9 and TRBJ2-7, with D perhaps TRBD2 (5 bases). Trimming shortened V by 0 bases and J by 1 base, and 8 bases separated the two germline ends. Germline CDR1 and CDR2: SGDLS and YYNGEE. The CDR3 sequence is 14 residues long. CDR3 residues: CASSVGSVSYEQYF. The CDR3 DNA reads TGTGCCAGCAGCGTAGGTAGCGTATCCTACGAGCAGTACTTC.

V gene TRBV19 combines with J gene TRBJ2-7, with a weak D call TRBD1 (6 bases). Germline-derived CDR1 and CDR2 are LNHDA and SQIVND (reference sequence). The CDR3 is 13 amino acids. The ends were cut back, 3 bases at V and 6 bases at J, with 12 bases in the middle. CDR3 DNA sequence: TGTGCCAGTAGTATCCCAGGGGAGAGCGAGCAGTACTTC. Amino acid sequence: CASSIPGESEQYF.

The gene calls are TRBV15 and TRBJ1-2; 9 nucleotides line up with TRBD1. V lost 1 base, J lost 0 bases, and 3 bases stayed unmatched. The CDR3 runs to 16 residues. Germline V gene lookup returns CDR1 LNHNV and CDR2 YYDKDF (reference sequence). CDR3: CATSRGDRATNYGYTF. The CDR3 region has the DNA TGTGCCACCAGCAGAGGGGACAGGGCCACTAACTATGGCTACACCTTC.

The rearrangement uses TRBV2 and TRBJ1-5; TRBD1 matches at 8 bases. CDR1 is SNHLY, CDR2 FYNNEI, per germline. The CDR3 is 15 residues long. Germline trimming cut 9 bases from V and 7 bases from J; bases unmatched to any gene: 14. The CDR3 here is CASHGQGANIQPQHF. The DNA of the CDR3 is TGTGCCAGTCACGGTCAGGGGGCAAATATCCAGCCCCAGCATTTT.

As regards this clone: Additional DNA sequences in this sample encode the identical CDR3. This chain's CDR3 is CASSLGSPTDTQYF. The CDR3, as DNA: TGCGCCAGCAGCTTGGGGTCCCCCACAGATACGCAGTATTTT. The V and J genes are TRBV5-1 and TRBJ2-3; D not resolved. Trimming cost V 0 bases and J 2 bases, with 7 bases left between them. CDR3 length equals 14 residues. CDR1 SGHRS and CDR2 YFSETQ come from the germline V gene.

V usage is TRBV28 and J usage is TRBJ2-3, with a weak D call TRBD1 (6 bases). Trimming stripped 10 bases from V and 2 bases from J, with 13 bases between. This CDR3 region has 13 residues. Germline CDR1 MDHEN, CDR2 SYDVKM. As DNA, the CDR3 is TGTGCCACCCAAGGGGGTTACACAGATACGCAGTATTTT. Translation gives CATQGGYTDTQYF.

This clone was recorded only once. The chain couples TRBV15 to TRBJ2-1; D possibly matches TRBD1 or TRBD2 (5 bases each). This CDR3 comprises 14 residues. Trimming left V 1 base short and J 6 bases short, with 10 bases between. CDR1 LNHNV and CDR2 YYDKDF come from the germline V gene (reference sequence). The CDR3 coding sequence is TGTGCCACCAGCAGAGGAGGGGTCGGCAATGAGCAGTTCTTC. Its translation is CATSRGGVGNEQFF.

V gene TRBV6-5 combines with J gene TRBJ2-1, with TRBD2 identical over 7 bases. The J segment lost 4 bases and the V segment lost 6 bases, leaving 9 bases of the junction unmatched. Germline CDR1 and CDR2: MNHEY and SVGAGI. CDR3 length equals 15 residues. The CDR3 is CASRMPGTTYNEQFF. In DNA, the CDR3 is TGTGCCAGCAGGATGCCCGGGACTACTTACAATGAGCAGTTCTTC.

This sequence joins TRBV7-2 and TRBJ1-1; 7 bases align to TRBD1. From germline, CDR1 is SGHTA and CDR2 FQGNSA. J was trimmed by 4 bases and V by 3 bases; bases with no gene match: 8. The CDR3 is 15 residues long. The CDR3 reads CASSFYRGLGTEAFF. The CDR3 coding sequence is TGTGCCAGCAGCTTCTACAGGGGTCTGGGCACTGAAGCTTTCTTT.

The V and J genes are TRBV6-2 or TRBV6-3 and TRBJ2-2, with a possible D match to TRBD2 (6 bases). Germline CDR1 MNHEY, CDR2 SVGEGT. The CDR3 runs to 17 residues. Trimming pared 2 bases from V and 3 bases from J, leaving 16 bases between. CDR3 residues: CASSYGPTGADTGELFF. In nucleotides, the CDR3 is TGTGCCAGCAGTTACGGGCCAACGGGAGCGGACACCGGGGAGCTGTTTTTT.

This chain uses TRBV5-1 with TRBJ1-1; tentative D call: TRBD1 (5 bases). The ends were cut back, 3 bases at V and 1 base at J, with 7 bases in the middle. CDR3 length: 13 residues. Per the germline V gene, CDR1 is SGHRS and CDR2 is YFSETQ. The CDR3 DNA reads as TGCGCCAGCAGCTCAGGGCGGAACACTGAAGCTTTCTTT. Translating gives CASSSGRNTEAFF.

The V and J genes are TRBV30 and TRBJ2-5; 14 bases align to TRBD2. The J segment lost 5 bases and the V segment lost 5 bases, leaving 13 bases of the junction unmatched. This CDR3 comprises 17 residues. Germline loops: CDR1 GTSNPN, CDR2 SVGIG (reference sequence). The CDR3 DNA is TGTGCCTGGGCGGGACTAGCGGGAGAATGGGCCGGGGAGACCCAGTACTTC. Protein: CAWAGLAGEWAGETQYF.

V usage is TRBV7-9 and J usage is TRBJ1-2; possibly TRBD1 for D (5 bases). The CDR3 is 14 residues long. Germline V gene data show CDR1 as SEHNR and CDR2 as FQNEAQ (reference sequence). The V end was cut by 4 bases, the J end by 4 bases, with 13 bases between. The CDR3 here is CASSSGGSGYGYTF. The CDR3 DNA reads TGTGCCAGCAGCTCCGGGGGATCGGGCTATGGCTACACCTTC.